Below, 30 T cell receptor beta chains from the same sample are listed, as sequenced in a study of T-cell memory formation after mild COVID-19. TCRdb re-analysed the 5' RACE reads in MiXCR, keeping a single row per CDR3 protein. The sample holds around 210,000 distinct CDR3 sequences, 9% to 10% seen once. Sequenced input: PBMCs or a T cell subset sorted from them (not recorded which). The receptors stem from a man aged 18 to 35 who had mild COVID-19 (a few samples of this study predate the infection). Cell type and time point are not known.

The chain couples TRBV19 to TRBJ1-2; D is ambiguous. Germline CDR1 and CDR2: LNHDA and SQIVND (reference sequence). V was cut by 5 bases and J by 7 bases, with 11 bases left in between. The CDR3 covers 12 residues. CDR3 DNA: TGTGCCAGTAGTCCCGCAGGCTTTGGCTACACCTTC. This gives the protein CASSPAGFGYTF. Full variable domain (missing parts from reference TRBV19 and TRBJ1-2): DGGITQSPKYLFRKEGQNVTLSCEQNLNHDAMYWYRQDPGQGLRLIYYSQIVNDFQKGDIAEGYSVSREKKESFPLTVTSAQKNPTAFYLCASSPAGFGYTFGSGTRLTVV.

The chain uses TRBV14 and TRBJ2-1; weak D call: TRBD2 (5 bases). The CDR3 has 15 amino acids. V was trimmed by 1 base and J by 0 bases, leaving 7 bases between them. Germline V gene data show CDR1 as SGHDN and CDR2 as FVKESK. The CDR3 coding sequence is TGTGCCAGCAGCCAAGCGGGAAGCTCCTACAATGAGCAGTTCTTC. It specifies CASSQAGSSYNEQFF. Variable domain in full (rest from reference TRBV14 and TRBJ2-1): EAGVTQFPSHSVIEKGQTVTLRCDPISGHDNLYWYRRVMGKEIKFLLHFVKESKQDESGMPNNRFLAERTGGTYSTLKVQPAELEDSGVYFCASSQAGSSYNEQFFGPGTRLTVL.

This clonotype was recorded a few times. The chain combines TRBV6-1 with TRBJ1-5, with 7 bases that match TRBD1. J was trimmed by 11 bases and V by 4 bases; bases with no gene match: 5. The CDR3 loop spans 12 amino acids. Per the germline V gene, CDR1 is MNHNS and CDR2 is SASEGT. CDR3 region: CASSARTGSQHF. CDR3 nucleotides: TGTGCCAGCAGTGCTAGGACAGGTTCCCAGCATTTT.

This clonotype was seen at least ten times. V gene TRBV29-1 combines with J gene TRBJ2-7; D ambiguous. V lost 6 bases and J lost 4, with 10 bases in between. The CDR3 runs 11 residues. Germline V gene lookup returns CDR1 SQVTM and CDR2 ANQGSEA. In nucleotides, the CDR3 is TGCAGCGTCCGGAGTCGGTACGAGCAGTACTTC. This gives the protein CSVRSRYEQYF.

This clonotype was counted between two and nine times. The CDR3 region is CASTNRAWGEAFF. CDR3 coding DNA: TGTGCCAGTACTAACAGGGCCTGGGGTGAAGCTTTCTTT. V usage is TRBV19 and J usage is TRBJ1-1, with a possible D match to TRBD1 (6 bases). The CDR3 totals 13 residues. Germline V gene sequence: CDR1 LNHDA, CDR2 SQIVND (reference sequence). With 7 bases removed from V and 7 bases from J, the gap between germline ends came to 16 bases.

This clonotype was observed a few times. The rearrangement joins TRBV6-5 to TRBJ1-2; D is undetermined. The germline V gene encodes CDR1 MNHEY and CDR2 SVGAGI. V was cut by 2 bases and J by 9 bases, with 13 bases left in between. This CDR3 spans 13 amino acids. CDR3 DNA sequence: TGTGCCAGCAGTTACGGGCTTCATAGGAGCTACACCTTC. Translated, it gives CASSYGLHRSYTF.

This clonotype was recorded at least ten times. This chain links TRBV7-9 with TRBJ2-3; 10 nucleotides agree with TRBD1. V gave up 4 bases and J gave up 5 bases; unmatched junction bases: 6. The CDR3 is 15 residues long. Germline values: CDR1 SEHNR, CDR2 FQNEAQ (reference sequence). This CDR3 reads CASSSGTGAGDTQYF. CDR3 bases: TGTGCCAGCAGCTCCGGGACAGGGGCGGGAGATACGCAGTATTTT.

This chain links TRBV7-2 with TRBJ2-1; TRBD2 matches 9 bases. Looked up from germline, CDR1 is SGHTA and CDR2 is FQGNSA. The ends lost 6 bases at V and 3 bases at J; junction bases unmatched: 12. This CDR3 is 17 amino acids long. The DNA for the CDR3 is TGTGCCAGCAGATCAAATCGGGCTAGCGGGAACTACAATGAGCAGTTCTTC. Its protein is CASRSNRASGNYNEQFF. Variable domain in full (rest from reference TRBV7-2 and TRBJ2-1): GAGVSQSPSNKVTEKGKDVELRCDPISGHTALYWYRQSLGQGLEFLIYFQGNSAPDKSGLPSDRFSAERTGGSVSTLTIQRTQQEDSAVYLCASRSNRASGNYNEQFFGPGTRLTVL.

V and J are TRBV7-9 and TRBJ2-3; possibly TRBD2 for D (6 bases). This CDR3 contains 16 residues. Germline V gene lookup returns CDR1 SEHNR and CDR2 FQNEAQ (reference sequence). Trimming took 1 base from V and 3 from J, leaving 14 bases between them. CDR3 DNA: TGTGCCAGCAGCTTAGGAGCGGGCCTCAGGACAGATACGCAGTATTTT. Translated: CASSLGAGLRTDTQYF.

The V call is TRBV9, the J call TRBJ2-7; maybe TRBD2 (5 bases). CDR1 SGDLS and CDR2 YYNGEE come from the germline V gene. The V and J ends lost 4 bases and 6 bases respectively, with 11 bases between them. CDR3 length: 12 amino acids. CDR3 bases: TGTGCCAGCAGCCCACGTCGGGGCGAGCAGTACTTC. It codes for CASSPRRGEQYF.

This clonotype was seen ten or more times. V is TRBV20-1 and J is TRBJ2-1; 9 nucleotides line up with TRBD2. V shed 3 bases and J 7 bases; nucleotides not matched to a gene: 7. Per germline, CDR1 DFQATT and CDR2 SNEGSKA (reference sequence). This CDR3 region has 14 residues. This CDR3 is CSARISGGINEQFF. CDR3 sequence (DNA): TGCAGTGCTAGGATTAGCGGGGGAATTAATGAGCAGTTCTTC.

This chain links TRBV4-2 with TRBJ2-3, with 8 bases fitting TRBD1. Germline CDR1 and CDR2: LGHNA and YNFKEQ. With V trimmed by 4 bases and J by 2 bases, 8 bases remained unmatched. The CDR3 is 16 amino acids. CDR3 coding DNA: TGTGCCAGCAGCCCCCTGGCAGGGGGCTACACAGATACGCAGTATTTT. Translated: CASSPLAGGYTDTQYF.

The V and J genes are TRBV27 and TRBJ1-2; D ambiguous. V was pared by 2 bases and J by 0 bases, with 4 bases between. This CDR3 has 13 residues. The germline CDR1 and CDR2 sequences are MNHEY and SMNVEV (reference sequence). In DNA, the CDR3 is TGTGCCAGCAGTTTAAAAGCTAACTATGGCTACACCTTC. Translated, it gives CASSLKANYGYTF.

This clonotype was picked up one time. The J gene is TRBJ1-1, the V gene TRBV6-2 or TRBV6-3, with 8 bases aligning to TRBD1. Germline V gene sequence: CDR1 MNHEY, CDR2 SVGEGT. The V and J ends lost 2 bases and 5 bases, in that order; junction bases with no gene match: 1. This CDR3 region has 13 residues. CDR3 coding DNA: TGTGCCAGCAGTTACACAGGGGGGACTGAAGCTTTCTTT. Translating gives CASSYTGGTEAFF.

This chain uses TRBV18 with TRBJ2-3; 12 bases are a match to TRBD1. This CDR3 has 16 residues. V was pared by 6 bases and J by 0 bases, with 4 bases of the junction left unmatched. CDR1 and CDR2 (germline): KGHSH, LQKENI. The CDR3 loop is CASSGQGARSTDTQYF. The CDR3 nucleotides are TGTGCCAGCTCGGGACAGGGGGCGCGGAGCACAGATACGCAGTATTTT.

At least ten counts were recorded for this clonotype. CDR3 coding DNA: TGCGCCAGCAAAGACTCCCATGGGGATGAGCAGTTCTTC. Protein sequence: CASKDSHGDEQFF. The chain is built from TRBV5-1 and TRBJ2-1; D uncertain. CDR1 is SGHRS and CDR2 is YFSETQ in the germline V gene. The V end lost 6 bases, the J end lost 8 bases, and 15 bases lay between the germline ends. CDR3 length equals 13 residues.

This clonotype has ten or more counts. J is TRBJ1-5 and V is TRBV11-3; D not certain. Trimming shortened V by 1 base and J by 11 bases, and 15 bases separated the two germline ends. The CDR3 has 14 amino acids. CDR1 and CDR2 (germline): SGHNT, YENEEA. This CDR3 reads CASSLGFQPAAQHF. CDR3 nucleotides: TGTGCCAGCAGCTTAGGTTTCCAGCCCGCAGCCCAGCATTTT.

The chain uses TRBV28 and TRBJ1-4, with TRBD1 matching 8 bases. With 6 bases clipped from V and 7 bases from J, the junction kept 10 bases outside the gene matches. CDR3 length equals 15 residues. From germline, CDR1 is MDHEN and CDR2 SYDVKM. CDR3 nucleotides: TGTGCCAGCAGCTCCCTGGACAGGGTGCGTGAAAAACTGTTTTTT. Translation gives CASSSLDRVREKLFF.

The chain joins TRBV7-9 to TRBJ2-1; the match to TRBD1 covers 10 bases. CDR1 is SEHNR, CDR2 FQNEAQ, per germline (reference sequence). This CDR3 is 17 amino acids long. J gave up 7 bases and V 5 bases, and 14 bases lay outside the gene matches. In nucleotides, the CDR3 is TGTGCCAGCAGCCCCACCCGTGGACAGGGGGTGGCGAATGAGCAGTTCTTC. Residues: CASSPTRGQGVANEQFF.

This clonotype came up many times. V is TRBV20-1 and J is TRBJ2-3; 7 positions agree with TRBD1. Trimming took 0 bases from V and 3 from J; bases not matched to a gene: 6. CDR1 is DFQATT and CDR2 is SNEGSKA in the germline V gene (reference sequence). The CDR3 totals 15 residues. The CDR3 region has the DNA TGCAGTGCTAGAGATCGGAGACAGGGTACAGATACGCAGTATTTT. This gives the protein CSARDRRQGTDTQYF.

This clonotype came up a few times. The rearrangement uses TRBV28 and TRBJ2-2, with D possibly matching TRBD1 (6 bases). CDR3 length: 15 residues. From germline, CDR1 is MDHEN and CDR2 SYDVKM. The V end was cut by 2 bases, the J end by 7 bases, with 14 bases between. The CDR3 DNA sequence: TGTGCCAGCAGTTTAGGGGGCCTTACCCACGGGGAGCTGTTTTTT. Its protein product is CASSLGGLTHGELFF.

The chain has TRBV2 and TRBJ2-2, with D tentatively TRBD1 (5 bases). The germline V gene has CDR1 SNHLY and CDR2 FYNNEI. V was clipped by 5 bases and J by 6 bases, with 13 bases between them. The CDR3 is 14 residues long. The CDR3 coding sequence is TGTGCCAGCAGTACCCAGGGAATCTCCGGGGAGCTGTTTTTT. This translates into CASSTQGISGELFF.

This clonotype was detected ten times or more. The chain employs TRBV7-2 and TRBJ1-2, with D uncertain. The CDR3 covers 13 residues. Trimming stripped 5 bases from V and 0 bases from J, with 7 bases between. CDR1 SGHTA and CDR2 FQGNSA come from the germline V gene. CDR3 coding DNA: TGTGCCAGCAGCCACGGAGCTAACTATGGCTACACCTTC. It codes for CASSHGANYGYTF. The full variable domain, with the rest looked up from reference TRBV7-2 and TRBJ1-2, is GAGVSQSPSNKVTEKGKDVELRCDPISGHTALYWYRQSLGQGLEFLIYFQGNSAPDKSGLPSDRFSAERTGGSVSTLTIQRTQQEDSAVYLCASSHGANYGYTFGSGTRLTVV.

A remark on this clonotype: An end of the junction does not agree with germline; a read error may underlie this. The chain uses TRBV18 and TRBJ1-4; 8 bases align to TRBD1. CDR3 length: 16 residues. CDR1 is KGHSH, CDR2 LQKENI, per germline. The CDR3 loop reads CASSPARDRFNGKLFF. The CDR3 DNA follows: TGTGCCAGCTCGCCAGCCCGGGACAGGTTTAATGGAAAACTGTTTTTT.

This sequence joins TRBV20-1 and TRBJ1-6; D is uncertain. Germline V lookup: CDR1 DFQATT, CDR2 SNEGSKA (reference sequence). CDR3 length equals 12 residues. V was cut by 0 bases and J by 11 bases, with 8 bases left in between. The CDR3 sequence is CSAREGFTPLHF. CDR3 in DNA: TGCAGTGCTAGAGAGGGGTTTACACCCCTCCACTTT.

This clonotype has a handful of counts. The rearrangement joins TRBV6-5 to TRBJ1-2; maybe TRBD1 (6 bases). Trimming shortened V by 0 bases and J by 8 bases, and 13 bases separated the two germline ends. Germline-derived CDR1 and CDR2 are MNHEY and SVGAGI. The CDR3 loop spans 14 amino acids. Here the CDR3 reads CASSYSSGGWGYTF. In DNA, the CDR3 is TGTGCCAGCAGTTACTCGTCCGGGGGCTGGGGCTACACCTTC.

Ten or more counts support this clonotype. This rearrangement joins TRBV6-5 to TRBJ1-4, with D hard to call. Germline CDR1 and CDR2: MNHEY and SVGAGI. The ends were cut back, 5 bases at V and 8 bases at J, with 9 bases in the middle. The CDR3 has 12 amino acids. This CDR3 is CASSGDGEKLFF. The CDR3 coding sequence is TGTGCCAGCAGTGGCGATGGCGAAAAACTGTTTTTT.

This clonotype was recorded many times. The rearrangement links TRBV6-6 to TRBJ1-1, with D hard to call. Deletions cut 4 bases from V and 11 bases from J, with 17 bases between. Germline V gene sequence: CDR1 MNHNY, CDR2 SVGAGI (reference sequence). The CDR3 loop spans 13 amino acids. The DNA of the CDR3 is TGTGCCAGCAGTTCCAGTTTGGGGTCGGGCGCTTTCTTT. Encoded protein: CASSSSLGSGAFF.

J is TRBJ2-1 and V is TRBV6-6; the match to TRBD1 covers 8 bases. Per germline, CDR1 MNHNY and CDR2 SVGAGI (reference sequence). Trimming at V came to 5 bases and at J to 6 bases, leaving 9 bases not matched to a gene. This CDR3 has 15 residues. The CDR3 protein is CASSTGTGRRNEQFF. The CDR3 DNA reads as TGTGCCAGCAGTACCGGGACAGGAAGACGCAATGAGCAGTTCTTC.

This clonotype was seen a handful of times. This chain uses TRBV6-1 with TRBJ2-7; either TRBD1 or TRBD2 may fit D (5 bases each). V lost 4 bases and J 5 bases, leaving 18 bases between the germline ends. Germline loops: CDR1 MNHNS, CDR2 SASEGT. The CDR3 has 15 residues. The CDR3 bases are TGTGCCAGCAGTGCAGGTAGCTCGAGAGGGGACGAGCAGTACTTC. Its translation: CASSAGSSRGDEQYF.